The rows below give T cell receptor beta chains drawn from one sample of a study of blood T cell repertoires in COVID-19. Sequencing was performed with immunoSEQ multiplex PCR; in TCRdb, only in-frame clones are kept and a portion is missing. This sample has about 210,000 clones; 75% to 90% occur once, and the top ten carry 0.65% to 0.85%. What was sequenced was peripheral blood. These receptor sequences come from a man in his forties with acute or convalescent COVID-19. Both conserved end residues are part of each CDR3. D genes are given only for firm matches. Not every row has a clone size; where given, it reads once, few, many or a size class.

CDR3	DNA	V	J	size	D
CASSIGTGGLSGANVLTF	TGTGCCAGCAGCATAGGGACAGGGGGACTCTCTGGGGCCAACGTCCTGACTTTC	TRBV11-2	TRBJ2-6	NA	TRBD1
CASSFGLASHNEQFF	TGTGCCAGCAGCTTTGGACTAGCGAGCCACAATGAGCAGTTCTTC	TRBV7-2	TRBJ2-1	NA	TRBD2
CASSPLPSSGRSNEQFF	TGTGCCAGCTCACCTCTCCCCTCGAGCGGTAGATCCAATGAGCAGTTCTTC	TRBV18	TRBJ2-1	NA	NA
CSASRLAGLQETQYF	TGCAGTGCTAGTAGACTAGCGGGGCTCCAAGAGACCCAGTACTTC	TRBV20-1	TRBJ2-5	NA	TRBD2
CASSQGSGDQETQYF	TGCGCCAGCAGCCAAGGGTCCGGTGACCAAGAGACCCAGTACTTC	TRBV4-1	TRBJ2-5	NA	NA
CASSLGYRDRYIEKLFF	TGCGCCAGCAGCTTGGGATATCGGGACAGATATATAGAAAAACTGTTTTTT	TRBV5-1	TRBJ1-4	NA	TRBD1
CASSQAGQGVQGYTF	TGTGCCAGCAGCCAGGCTGGACAGGGGGTTCAAGGCTACACCTTC	TRBV7-7	TRBJ1-2	NA	TRBD1
CASSESREGAQYF	TGTGCCAGCAGTGAATCCCGTGAGGGGGCCCAGTACTTC	TRBV2	TRBJ2-5	NA	NA
CASSLGGSRHEQFF	TGTGCCAGCAGCCTGGGAGGATCGAGACATGAGCAGTTCTTC	TRBV5-4	TRBJ2-1	NA	NA
CASSRTGTGANVLTF	TGTGCCAGCAGCCGAACAGGGACCGGGGCCAACGTCCTGACTTTC	TRBV11-2	TRBJ2-6	NA	NA
CASSVGELAGGEQFF	TGTGCCAGCAGCGTAGGGGAACTAGCGGGAGGTGAGCAGTTCTTC	TRBV9	TRBJ2-1	NA	TRBD2
CASSQDSLGPGTGGETQYF	TGTGCCAGCAGCCAAGATTCGCTGGGACCCGGGACAGGGGGAGAGACCCAGTACTTC	TRBV14	TRBJ2-5	NA	TRBD1
CASSSQGARGEAFF	TGTGCCAGCAGCTCGCAGGGGGCGCGAGGTGAAGCTTTCTTT	TRBV7-3	TRBJ1-1	NA	TRBD1
CASILTSGGPYEQYF	TGTGCCAGCATTTTGACTAGCGGGGGACCGTACGAGCAGTACTTC	TRBV6-5	TRBJ2-7	NA	TRBD2
CAISGENPRTDTQYF	TGTGCCATCAGTGGGGAGAACCCCCGCACAGATACGCAGTATTTT	TRBV10-3	TRBJ2-3	NA	NA
CASKVWTGRRGGTEAFF	TGTGCCAGCAAGGTCTGGACAGGGCGGAGAGGGGGCACTGAAGCTTTCTTT	TRBV11-3	TRBJ1-1	once	TRBD1
CASSHGTGSYEQYF	TGTGCCAGCAGTCATGGGACAGGTTCATACGAGCAGTACTTC	TRBV6-2/TRBV6-3	TRBJ2-7	NA	TRBD1
CASSLSGLAGEEQYF	TGTGCCAGCAGCTTATCGGGGCTAGCGGGAGAGGAGCAGTACTTC	TRBV11-3	TRBJ2-7	once	TRBD2
CASSLPDSHSRSNQPQHF	TGTGCCAGCAGTTTACCGGACAGCCACAGTAGGAGCAATCAGCCCCAGCATTTT	TRBV28	TRBJ1-5	NA	NA
CATEGGLGNQPQHF	TGTGCCACCGAGGGGGGGCTTGGCAATCAGCCCCAGCATTTT	TRBV6-5	TRBJ1-5	few	NA
CARSPKVTSGRAGDTQYF	TGTGCCAGAAGCCCCAAAGTCACTAGCGGGAGGGCCGGAGATACGCAGTATTTT	TRBV5-3	TRBJ2-3	NA	TRBD2
CAWSMTGANSPLHF	TGTGCCTGGAGTATGACAGGAGCAAATTCACCCCTCCACTTT	TRBV30	TRBJ1-6	NA	NA
CAISDAGQPQHF	TGTGCCATCAGTGATGCGGGTCAGCCCCAGCATTTT	TRBV10-3	TRBJ1-5	NA	NA
CASSLAASVSETQYF	TGCGCCAGCAGCTTGGCCGCAAGCGTCTCAGAGACCCAGTACTTC	TRBV5-1	TRBJ2-5	NA	NA
CASSFARPLAEQYF	TGTGCCAGCAGCTTCGCCAGGCCCCTGGCCGAGCAGTACTTC	TRBV14	TRBJ2-7	NA	NA
CASSLTIGQEPNQPQHF	TGCGCCAGCAGTCTGACTATCGGACAGGAACCCAATCAGCCCCAGCATTTT	TRBV23-1	TRBJ1-5	NA	TRBD1
CSVGLKAITSEETQYF	TGCAGCGTTGGTCTAAAAGCGATAACTAGCGAAGAGACCCAGTACTTC	TRBV29-1	TRBJ2-5	NA	TRBD2
CASSLGGLAGTRTQYF	TGCGCCAGCAGCTTGGGGGGACTAGCGGGGACAAGGACGCAGTATTTT	TRBV5-1	TRBJ2-3	NA	TRBD2
CASSDAGTGDSYEQYF	TGTGCCAGTAGCGACGCCGGGACAGGGGATTCCTACGAGCAGTACTTC	TRBV19	TRBJ2-7	NA	TRBD1
CAISGTANTGELFF	TGTGCCATCAGTGGGACAGCCAACACCGGGGAGCTGTTTTTT	TRBV10-3	TRBJ2-2	few	NA